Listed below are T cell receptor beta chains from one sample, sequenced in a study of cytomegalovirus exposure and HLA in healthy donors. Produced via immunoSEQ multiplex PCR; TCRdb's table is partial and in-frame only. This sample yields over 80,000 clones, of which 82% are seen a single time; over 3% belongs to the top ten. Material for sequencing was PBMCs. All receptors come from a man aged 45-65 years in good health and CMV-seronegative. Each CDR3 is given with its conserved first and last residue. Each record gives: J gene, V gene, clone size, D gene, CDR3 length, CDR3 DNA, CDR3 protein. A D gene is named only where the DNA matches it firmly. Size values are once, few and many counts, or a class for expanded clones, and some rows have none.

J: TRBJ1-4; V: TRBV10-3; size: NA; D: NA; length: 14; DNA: TGTGCCATCAGTGAACGGGGGTCTGATGAAAAACTGTTTTTT; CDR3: CAISERGSDEKLFF
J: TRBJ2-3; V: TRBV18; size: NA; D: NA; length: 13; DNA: TGTGCCAGCTCACCAGGGGGGACAGATACGCAGTATTTT; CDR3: CASSPGGTDTQYF
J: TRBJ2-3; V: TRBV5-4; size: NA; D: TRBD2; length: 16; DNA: TGTGCCAGCAGCACGAGGACTAGCGGGAGGGCGGATACGCAGTATTTT; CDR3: CASSTRTSGRADTQYF
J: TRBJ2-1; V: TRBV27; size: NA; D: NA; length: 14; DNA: TGTGCCAGCAGGAGCGGTAGCTCCTACAATGAGCAGTTCTTC; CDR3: CASRSGSSYNEQFF
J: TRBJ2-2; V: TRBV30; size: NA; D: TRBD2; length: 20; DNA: TGTGCCTGGAGCAGTATTAGTCGAATTCCAGCGGGAGGGGCCACCGGGGAGCTGTTTTTT; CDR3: CAWSSISRIPAGGATGELFF
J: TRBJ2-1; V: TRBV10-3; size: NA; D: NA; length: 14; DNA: TGTGCCACTTCTCCGGGAGCCATTAACAATGAGCAGTTCTTC; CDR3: CATSPGAINNEQFF
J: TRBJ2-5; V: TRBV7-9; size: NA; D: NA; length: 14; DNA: TGTGCCAGCAGCGAAATAGGGAGTTTGGAGACCCAGTACTTC; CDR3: CASSEIGSLETQYF
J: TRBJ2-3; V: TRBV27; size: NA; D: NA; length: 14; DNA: TGTGCCAGCAGTCGGGTTTTCAGCACAGATACGCAGTATTTT; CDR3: CASSRVFSTDTQYF
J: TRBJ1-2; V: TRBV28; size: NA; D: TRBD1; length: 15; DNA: TGTGCCAGCAGCCTCGGACAGGGACGAAACTATGGCTACACCTTC; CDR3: CASSLGQGRNYGYTF
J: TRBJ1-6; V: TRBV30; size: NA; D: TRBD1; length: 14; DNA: TGTGCCTGGAGTCAGACAGGGGCCAATTCACCCCTCCACTTT; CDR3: CAWSQTGANSPLHF
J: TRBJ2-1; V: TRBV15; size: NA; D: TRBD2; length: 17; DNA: TGTGCCACCAGCAGACCCTTGGCGGGAGTAGTAAGCAATGAGCAGTTCTTC; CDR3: CATSRPLAGVVSNEQFF
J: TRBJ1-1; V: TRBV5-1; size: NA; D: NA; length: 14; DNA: TGCGCCAGCAGCTTGCAGGGGATCAACACTGAAGCTTTCTTT; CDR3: CASSLQGINTEAFF
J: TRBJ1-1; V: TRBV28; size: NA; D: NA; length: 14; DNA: TGTGCCAGCAAAAGGTCAGGGGCTTACACTGAAGCTTTCTTT; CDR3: CASKRSGAYTEAFF
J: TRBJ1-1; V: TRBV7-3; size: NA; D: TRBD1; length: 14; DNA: TGTGCCAGCAGCCCGGACAGGTCCTACACTGAAGCTTTCTTT; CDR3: CASSPDRSYTEAFF
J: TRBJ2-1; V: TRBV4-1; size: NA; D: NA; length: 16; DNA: TGCGCCAGCAGCCAAGTAGAGGCTCGCGGGACGCATGAGCAGTTCTTC; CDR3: CASSQVEARGTHEQFF
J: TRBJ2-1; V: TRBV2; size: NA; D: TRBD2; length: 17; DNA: TGTGCCAGCAGTGAATCGTTAGCGGGAGCTAAAGGCAATGAGCAGTTCTTC; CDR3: CASSESLAGAKGNEQFF
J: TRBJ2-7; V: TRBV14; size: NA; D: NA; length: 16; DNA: TGTGCCAGCAGCCAAGGTCCCCAGGGTTATCGATACGAGCAGTACTTC; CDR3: CASSQGPQGYRYEQYF
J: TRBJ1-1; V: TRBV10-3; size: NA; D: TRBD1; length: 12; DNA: TGTGCCATCAGGGCAGGGGGCACTGAAGCTTTCTTT; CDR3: CAIRAGGTEAFF
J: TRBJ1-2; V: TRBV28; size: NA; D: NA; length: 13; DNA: TGTGCCAGAGTTGACTCTACTAACTATGGCTACACCTTC; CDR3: CARVDSTNYGYTF
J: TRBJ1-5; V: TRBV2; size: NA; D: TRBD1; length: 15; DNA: TGTGCCAGCAGAGCGCAGGGGGTGGGCAATCAGCCCCAGCATTTT; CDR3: CASRAQGVGNQPQHF
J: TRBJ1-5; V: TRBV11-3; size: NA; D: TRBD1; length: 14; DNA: TGTGCCAGCAGCTCCAGGGGGGCTGGTCAGCCCCAGCATTTT; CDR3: CASSSRGAGQPQHF
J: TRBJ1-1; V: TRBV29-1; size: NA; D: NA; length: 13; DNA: TGCAGCGTTGAAGCGTGGGCCCAGGTCGAAGCTTTCTTT; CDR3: CSVEAWAQVEAFF
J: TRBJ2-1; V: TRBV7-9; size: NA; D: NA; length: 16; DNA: TGTGCCAGCAGCTTAGCGGGGGCGGGAGTCTACAATGAGCAGTTCTTC; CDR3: CASSLAGAGVYNEQFF
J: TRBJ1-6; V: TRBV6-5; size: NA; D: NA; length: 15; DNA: TGTGCCAGCAGTCAACAGGGCTCCTATAATTCACCCCTCCACTTT; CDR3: CASSQQGSYNSPLHF
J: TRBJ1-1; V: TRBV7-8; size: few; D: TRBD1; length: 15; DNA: TGTGCCAGCAGCCCACGGGACAGGGGTTTAACTGAAGCTTTCTTT; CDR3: CASSPRDRGLTEAFF
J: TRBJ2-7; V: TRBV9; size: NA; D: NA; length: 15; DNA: TGTGCCAGCAGCGTAGGGCAGGGGCTTACCTACGAGCAGTACTTC; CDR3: CASSVGQGLTYEQYF
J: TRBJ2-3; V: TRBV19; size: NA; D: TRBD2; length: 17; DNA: TGTGCCAGTAGTGGAGAAGGGACTAGCGGAAGCACAGATACGCAGTATTTT; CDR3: CASSGEGTSGSTDTQYF
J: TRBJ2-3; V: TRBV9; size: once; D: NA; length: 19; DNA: TGTGCCAGCAGCGTAGGGCCCTTCGTTACGGCGACTAGCACAGATACGCAGTATTTT; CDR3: CASSVGPFVTATSTDTQYF
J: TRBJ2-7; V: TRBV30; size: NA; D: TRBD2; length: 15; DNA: TGTGCCTGGAGGGGGACTAGCGGGAGAATTTACGAGCAGTACTTC; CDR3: CAWRGTSGRIYEQYF
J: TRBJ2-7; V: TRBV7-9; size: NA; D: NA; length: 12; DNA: TGTGCCAGCAGCGATCACAGGGACGAGCAGTACTTC; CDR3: CASSDHRDEQYF
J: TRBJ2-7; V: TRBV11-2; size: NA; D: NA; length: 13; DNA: TGTGCCAGCAGCTTAGATATTGTGAACGAGCAGTACTTC; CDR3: CASSLDIVNEQYF
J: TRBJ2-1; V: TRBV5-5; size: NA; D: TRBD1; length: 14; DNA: TGTGCCAGCAGTGGGGGGACAGGAGTCAATGAGCAGTTCTTC; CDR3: CASSGGTGVNEQFF
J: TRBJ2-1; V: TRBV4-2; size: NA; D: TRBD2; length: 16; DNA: TGTGCCAGCAGCCAAGAGCCGGGGGGGCGTGGTGGTGAGCAGTTCTTC; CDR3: CASSQEPGGRGGEQFF
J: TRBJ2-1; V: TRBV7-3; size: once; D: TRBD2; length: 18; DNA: TGTGCCAGCAGCTTAATGCCGGGACTAGCGGGAGATCGGTATGAGCAGTTCTTC; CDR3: CASSLMPGLAGDRYEQFF
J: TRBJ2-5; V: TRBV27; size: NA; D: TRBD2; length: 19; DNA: TGTGCCAGCAGTTCCCGCCCGGGGACTAGCAACTTACATGAAGAGACCCAGTACTTC; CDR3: CASSSRPGTSNLHEETQYF
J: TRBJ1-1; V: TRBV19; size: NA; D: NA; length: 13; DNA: TGTGCCAGTAGTATCAGGGGTACGACTGAAGCTTTCTTT; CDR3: CASSIRGTTEAFF
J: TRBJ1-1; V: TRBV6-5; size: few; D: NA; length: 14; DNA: TGTGCCAGCAGTTACGGGGGGGCGCGCACTGAAGCTTTCTTT; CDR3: CASSYGGARTEAFF